This entry lists 8 T cell receptor beta chains sequenced from one sample in a study of blood T cell repertoires in COVID-19. Here immunoSEQ multiplex PCR was the method, and the copy in TCRdb shows in-frame clones only, minus some. The table shows some 250,000 clones, with under 85% occurring only once. Source material: peripheral blood. The origin of the receptors is a man in his thirties or forties who had recovered from COVID-19.

The rearrangement joins TRBV28 to TRBJ1-2; 8 bases are a match to TRBD1. Losses at the gene ends were 7 bases for V and 6 bases for J; bases not matched to a gene: 10. Per germline, CDR1 MDHEN and CDR2 SYDVKM. The CDR3 has 14 amino acids. The CDR3 sequence: CASNIGQGANGYTF. The CDR3 region has the DNA TGTGCCAGCAATATTGGGCAGGGGGCGAATGGCTACACCTTC.

The chain employs TRBV12-3 or TRBV12-4 and TRBJ2-3, with D unresolved. There are 13 residues in the CDR3. V shed 6 bases and J shed 4 bases, with 11 bases lying between them. The CDR3 DNA reads as TGTGCCAGCAGAGGTGCAGCGTCAGATACGCAGTATTTT. This gives the protein CASRGAASDTQYF.

V is TRBV12-1 and J is TRBJ1-2; the DNA was not used to check the table's D call, TRBD1. TRBV12-1 is recorded as a pseudogene. The CDR3 is 12 amino acids. The CDR3 DNA is TGTGCCAGCAGCTTTCAGGGGTGTGGCTACACCTTC. It codes for CASSFQGCGYTF.

The chain combines TRBV7-8 with TRBJ2-7; tentative D call: TRBD1 (5 bases). In germline, CDR1 is SGHVS, CDR2 FQNEAQ. Trimming removed 5 bases from V and 6 bases from J, with 11 bases in between. CDR3 length: 12 amino acids. The CDR3 region has the DNA TGTGCCAGCAGCAGGCAGGGTAGCGAGCAGTACTTC. It specifies CASSRQGSEQYF. Together with reference TRBV7-8 and TRBJ2-7, the CDR3 gives the full variable domain: GAGVSQSPRYKVAKRGQDVALRCDPISGHVSLFWYQQALGQGPEFLTYFQNEAQLDKSGLPSDRFFAERPEGSVSTLKIQRTQQEDSAVYLCASSRQGSEQYFGPGTRLTVT.

V is TRBV5-5 and J is TRBJ2-1, with 7 bases that match TRBD1. V gave up 4 bases and J gave up 2 bases; unmatched junction bases: 6. Germline-derived CDR1 and CDR2 are SGHKS and YYEKEE (reference sequence). CDR3 length: 15 amino acids. The CDR3 sequence: CASSPTGQTYNEQFF. CDR3 DNA sequence: TGTGCCAGCAGCCCGACGGGACAGACCTACAATGAGCAGTTCTTC.

V usage is TRBV18 and J usage is TRBJ1-3; 8 bases are shared with TRBD1. The CDR3 sequence is 15 residues long. In germline, CDR1 is KGHSH, CDR2 LQKENI. J gave up 4 bases and V 0 bases, and 2 bases lay outside the gene matches. The CDR3 sequence is CASSPPTGGGNTIYF. CDR3 nucleotides: TGTGCCAGCTCACCACCAACAGGGGGAGGAAACACCATATATTTT.

V and J are TRBV7-2 and TRBJ2-3; maybe TRBD2 (5 bases). The CDR3 spans 12 residues. The germline V and J ends were trimmed by 3 bases and 6 bases, with 7 bases remaining between them. CDR1 is SGHTA, CDR2 FQGNSA, per germline. Here the CDR3 reads CASSFSSDTQYF. The CDR3 DNA reads as TGTGCCAGCAGCTTTTCTAGCGATACGCAGTATTTT.

The rearrangement links TRBV2 to TRBJ1-2; D is ambiguous. CDR1 is SNHLY and CDR2 is FYNNEI in the germline V gene. The CDR3 is made up of 14 amino acids. Between the trimmed V and J ends, which lost 1 base and 3 bases, there was a span of 9 bases. The CDR3: CASSEVSDYYGYTF. CDR3 nucleotide sequence: TGTGCCAGCAGTGAAGTCTCAGACTACTATGGCTACACCTTC.